The source of this TCR beta chain is a study of shared clonotypes between healthy human individuals. The CDR3 length is 15 residues. Per germline, CDR1 SEHNR and CDR2 FQNEAQ (reference sequence). Trimming removed 6 bases at V and 6 bases at J, with 21 bases between. CD45RO-negative, CCR7-positively selected cells formed the naive CD8 fraction, excluding terminally differentiated effector memory CD45RA+ cells. Profiled with immunoSEQ multiplex PCR; TCRdb holds only in-frame clones, not every one. The data show about 2.2 million clones, with approximately 94% seen just once and under 2% held by the top ten.

The chain recombines TRBV7-9 with TRBJ2-7, with D perhaps being TRBD1 or TRBD2 (6 bases each). The source of this sequence is a man aged 18-30 years in good health. Some clones in this sample may be carry-over from other donors' samples. The specimen sequenced was naive CD8+ T cells from PBMCs. CDR3 nucleotides: TGTGCCAGCAGTTCTCAGGCGGGACATTTTCCCGAGCAGTACTTC. Translated: CASSSQAGHFPEQYF.